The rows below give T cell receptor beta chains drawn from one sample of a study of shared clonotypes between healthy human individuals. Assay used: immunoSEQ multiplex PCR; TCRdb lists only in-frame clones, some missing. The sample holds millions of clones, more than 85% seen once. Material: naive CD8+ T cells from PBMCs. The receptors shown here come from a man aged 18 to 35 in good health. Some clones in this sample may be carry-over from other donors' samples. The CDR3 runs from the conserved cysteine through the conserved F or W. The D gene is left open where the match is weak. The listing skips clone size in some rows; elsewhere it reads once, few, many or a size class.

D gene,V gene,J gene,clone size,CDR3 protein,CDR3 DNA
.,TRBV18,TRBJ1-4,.,CASSPLAPLKMEKLFF,TGTGCCAGCTCACCACTGGCACCGCTTAAGATGGAAAAACTGTTTTTT
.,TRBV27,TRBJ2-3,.,CASSLFGGLVADTQYF,TGTGCCAGCAGTTTATTCGGTGGGCTAGTAGCAGATACGCAGTATTTT
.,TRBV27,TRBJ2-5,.,CASSYNSQETQYF,TGTGCCAGCAGCTATAACAGCCAAGAGACCCAGTACTTC
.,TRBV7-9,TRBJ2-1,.,CASRAPTANEQFF,TGTGCCAGCAGAGCCCCCACGGCCAATGAGCAGTTCTTC
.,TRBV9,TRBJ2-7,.,CASSVDGPSSYEQYF,TGTGCCAGCAGCGTAGATGGGCCCTCATCCTACGAGCAGTACTTC
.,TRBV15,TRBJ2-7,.,CATSRDKRTSSYEQYF,TGTGCCACCAGCAGAGATAAACGGACCAGCTCCTACGAGCAGTACTTC
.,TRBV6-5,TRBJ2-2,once,CASSLRLAGELFF,TGTGCCAGCAGCCTGAGACTAGCCGGGGAGCTGTTTTTT
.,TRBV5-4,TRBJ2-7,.,CASSFLSGGSSYEQYF,TGTGCCAGCAGCTTCCTAAGCGGAGGTTCCTCCTACGAGCAGTACTTC
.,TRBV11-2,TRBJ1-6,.,CASSSYSPLHF,TGTGCCAGCAGCTCCTATTCACCCCTCCACTTT
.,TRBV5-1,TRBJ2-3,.,CASSLSRGPTDTQYF,TGCGCCAGCAGCTTGTCGAGAGGGCCCACAGATACGCAGTATTTT
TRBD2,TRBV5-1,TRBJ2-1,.,CASSRGVSGRLAGVRDNEQFF,TGCGCCAGCAGTCGCGGAGTTTCAGGCCGACTAGCGGGAGTAAGGGACAATGAGCAGTTCTTC
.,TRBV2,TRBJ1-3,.,CASYTGNTIYF,TGTGCCAGCTATACCGGAAACACCATATATTTT
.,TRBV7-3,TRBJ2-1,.,CASSNSLGLAAYNEQFF,TGTGCCAGCAGCAATTCCTTGGGGCTAGCAGCCTACAATGAGCAGTTCTTC
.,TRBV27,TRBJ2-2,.,CASSFLPFQGPNTGELFF,TGTGCCAGCAGTTTTCTGCCTTTTCAGGGGCCGAACACCGGGGAGCTGTTTTTT
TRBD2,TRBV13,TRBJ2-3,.,CASRGLAGEWGTDTQYF,TGTGCCAGCAGGGGACTAGCGGGAGAATGGGGCACAGATACGCAGTATTTT
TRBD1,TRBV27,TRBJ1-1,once,CASSVRGSLNTEAFF,TGTGCCAGCAGTGTCAGGGGGTCCTTGAACACTGAAGCTTTCTTT
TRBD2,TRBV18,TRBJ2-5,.,CASSPPAGGPGETQYF,TGTGCCAGCTCACCACCAGCGGGAGGGCCCGGAGAGACCCAGTACTTC
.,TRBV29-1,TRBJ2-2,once,CSVKDQGPGELFF,TGCAGCGTCAAAGATCAGGGACCCGGGGAGCTGTTTTTT
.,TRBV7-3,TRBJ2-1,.,CASSLRGAEQFF,TGTGCCAGCAGCTTACGGGGGGCTGAGCAGTTCTTC
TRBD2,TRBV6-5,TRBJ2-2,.,CASSSLYAGVPGELFF,TGTGCCAGCAGTTCTCTTTACGCGGGAGTACCCGGGGAGCTGTTTTTT
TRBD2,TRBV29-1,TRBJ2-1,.,CSVGTSATYNEQFF,TGCAGCGTCGGAACTAGCGCAACCTACAATGAGCAGTTCTTC
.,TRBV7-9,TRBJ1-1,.,CASSRKGGEADTEAFF,TGTGCCAGCAGCCGGAAAGGGGGGGAAGCGGACACTGAAGCTTTCTTT
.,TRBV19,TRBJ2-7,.,CASSKEPPYEQYF,TGTGCCAGTAGTAAGGAGCCACCCTACGAGCAGTACTTC
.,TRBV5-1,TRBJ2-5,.,CASSLANLVIQETQYF,TGCGCCAGCAGCTTGGCAAACTTAGTGATCCAAGAGACCCAGTACTTC
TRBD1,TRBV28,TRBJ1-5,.,CASSLTGGSNQPQHF,TGTGCCAGCAGTTTGACAGGGGGAAGCAATCAGCCCCAGCATTTT
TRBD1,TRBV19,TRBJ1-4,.,CASSIGGTGNEKLFF,TGTGCCAGTAGTATAGGAGGGACAGGAAATGAAAAACTGTTTTTT
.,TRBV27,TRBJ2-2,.,CASRSNGAGAAGELFF,TGTGCCAGCAGGAGTAATGGGGCAGGGGCCGCCGGGGAGCTGTTTTTT
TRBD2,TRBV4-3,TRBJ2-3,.,CASSQDLLAGGPDTQYF,TGCGCCAGCAGCCAAGATCTTCTAGCGGGAGGGCCAGATACGCAGTATTTT
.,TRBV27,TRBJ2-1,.,CASSLSPYGEQFF,TGTGCCAGCAGTTTATCCCCCTACGGTGAGCAGTTCTTC
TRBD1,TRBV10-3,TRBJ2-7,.,CAISAMTGGYEQYF,TGTGCCATCAGTGCAATGACAGGGGGCTACGAGCAGTACTTC
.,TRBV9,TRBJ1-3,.,CASSASSRSSGNTIYF,TGTGCCAGCAGCGCTTCGAGCCGGAGCTCTGGAAACACCATATATTTT
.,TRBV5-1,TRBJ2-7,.,CASSRNLQNPGGDYEQYF,TGCGCCAGCAGCCGTAACCTTCAAAATCCAGGGGGGGACTACGAGCAGTACTTC
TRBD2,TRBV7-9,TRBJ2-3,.,CASSLAIAGAGDTQYF,TGTGCCAGCAGCTTAGCTATAGCGGGAGCGGGAGATACGCAGTATTTT
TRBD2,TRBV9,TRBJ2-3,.,CASSVELAGDTQYF,TGTGCCAGCAGCGTAGAACTAGCGGGAGATACGCAGTATTTT
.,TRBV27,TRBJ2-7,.,CASSLGGRTYEQYF,TGTGCCAGCAGTTTAGGTGGCAGGACCTACGAGCAGTACTTC
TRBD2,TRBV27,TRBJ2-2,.,CATTTWTSGSPGELFF,TGTGCCACCACCACCTGGACTAGCGGGAGTCCCGGGGAGCTGTTTTTT
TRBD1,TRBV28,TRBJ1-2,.,CASRLRDRGYGYTF,TGTGCCAGCAGACTCCGGGACAGGGGATATGGCTACACCTTC
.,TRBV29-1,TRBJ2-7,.,CSVRLVGEQYF,TGCAGCGTTCGGCTAGTTGGCGAGCAGTACTTC
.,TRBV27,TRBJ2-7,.,CASSLEGSSYEQYF,TGTGCCAGCAGTTTAGAGGGAAGCTCCTACGAGCAGTACTTC
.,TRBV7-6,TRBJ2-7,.,CASSPIWGPKEQYF,TGTGCCAGCAGCCCGATTTGGGGGCCTAAGGAGCAGTACTTC
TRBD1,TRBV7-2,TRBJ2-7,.,CASSPGTGVFLEQYF,TGTGCCAGCTCACCCGGGACAGGGGTTTTCTTGGAGCAGTACTTC
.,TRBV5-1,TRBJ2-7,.,CASSFNQGAYEQYF,TGCGCCAGCAGCTTTAACCAGGGAGCCTACGAGCAGTACTTC
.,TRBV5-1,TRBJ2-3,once,CASSSRGGWASDTQYF,TGCGCCAGCAGCTCGCGGGGTGGTTGGGCCTCAGATACGCAGTATTTT
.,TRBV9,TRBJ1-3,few,CASSGNTIYF,TGTGCCAGCAGCGGAAACACCATATATTTT
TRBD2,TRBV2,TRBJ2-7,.,CASTKTSGSSYEQYF,TGTGCCAGCACCAAGACTAGCGGGAGCTCCTACGAGCAGTACTTC
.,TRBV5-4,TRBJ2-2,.,CASSLAESGELFF,TGTGCCAGCAGCTTGGCCGAGTCCGGGGAGCTGTTTTTT
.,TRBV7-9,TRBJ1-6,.,CASSSGRSPLHF,TGTGCCAGCAGCTCGGGGCGGTCACCCCTCCACTTT
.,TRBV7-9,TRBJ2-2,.,CASSLPGQNTGELFF,TGTGCCAGCAGCTTACCCGGACAGAACACCGGGGAGCTGTTTTTT
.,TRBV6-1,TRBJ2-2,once,CASSEGPPKDYADTGELFF,TGTGCCAGCAGTGAAGGACCACCAAAGGACTACGCCGACACCGGGGAGCTGTTTTTT
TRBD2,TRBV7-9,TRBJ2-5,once,CASSLASSGRARSETQYF,TGTGCCAGCAGCTTAGCTTCTAGCGGGAGGGCCCGATCGGAGACCCAGTACTTC
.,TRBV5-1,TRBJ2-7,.,CASSLMGTVYEQYF,TGCGCCAGCAGCTTGATGGGGACGGTGTACGAGCAGTACTTC
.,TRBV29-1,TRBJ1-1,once,CSANRGANTEAFF,TGCAGCGCCAATAGGGGCGCGAACACTGAAGCTTTCTTT
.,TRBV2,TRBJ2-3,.,CASSEAFAGASTDTQYF,TGTGCCAGCAGTGAAGCCTTCGCGGGGGCTAGCACAGATACGCAGTATTTT
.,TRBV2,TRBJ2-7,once,CASSEARLNYEQYF,TGTGCCAGCAGTGAAGCGAGACTGAACTACGAGCAGTACTTC
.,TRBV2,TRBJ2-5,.,CASKNRDFEETQYF,TGTGCCAGCAAGAACCGGGACTTTGAAGAGACCCAGTACTTC
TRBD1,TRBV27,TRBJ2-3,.,CASGRTGSTDTQYF,TGTGCCAGCGGCAGGACAGGTAGCACAGATACGCAGTATTTT
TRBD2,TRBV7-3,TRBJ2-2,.,CASSLNPRTSGTNTGELFF,TGTGCCAGCAGCTTAAATCCCCGGACTAGCGGGACGAACACCGGGGAGCTGTTTTTT